These 8 T cell receptor beta chains were sequenced from one sample in a study of a mutant IDH1 vaccine in newly diagnosed glioma (dated by TCRdb to the early 2020s). Library preparation used the immunoSEQ multiplex PCR assay. Here the immuneACCESS table is served through TCRdb, limited to in-frame sequences with V and J called. Missing clones are a known gap in these copies; in checked studies unresolved V genes cover under half, and the rest lacks a known reason. The sample contains over 75,000 clones, approximately 80% of them found a single time. The ten largest clones take up around 5.3% of the sample. No antigens are known for them. In the paper's terms, the time point label means: week 47, end of study. Each vaccine dose was 300 ug of a 20-mer mutant IDH1 peptide in Montanide, given subcutaneously with topical imiquimod. This specimen consisted of PBMCs, obtained from a glioma patient whose treatment included an IDH1 peptide vaccine. The origin of the receptors is a man aged 40-49 years with glioma.

V and J are TRBV28 and TRBJ2-7; 7 bases map to TRBD1. CDR1 is MDHEN and CDR2 is SYDVKM in the germline V gene. Trimming took 4 bases from V and 2 from J; bases not matched to a gene: 5. The length of the CDR3 is 14 residues. The CDR3 DNA sequence: TGTGCCAGCAGTTCGGGACAGCGCCCCTACGAGCAGTACTTC. Its translation: CASSSGQRPYEQYF.

This chain links TRBV5-1 with TRBJ1-6; D is perhaps TRBD1 (5 bases). The germline V gene has CDR1 SGHRS and CDR2 YFSETQ. This CDR3 is 14 amino acids long. The V gene lost 4 bases and the J gene lost 9 bases, with 14 bases spanning the gap. CDR3: CASSLNGGVSPLHF. CDR3 DNA: TGCGCCAGCAGCCTGAACGGGGGTGTTTCACCCCTCCACTTT.

About this clone itself: Other nucleotide sequences in the sample specify the same CDR3. The rearrangement joins TRBV29-1 to TRBJ1-2, with TRBD1 matching over 7 bases. V gave up 7 bases and J gave up 7 bases; unmatched junction bases: 18. CDR1 is SQVTM and CDR2 is ANQGSEA in the germline V gene. This CDR3 spans 15 amino acids. In DNA, the CDR3 is TGCAGCGGATTGACAGGGTCATTCTTCGGTTTTGGCTACACCTTC. As protein: CSGLTGSFFGFGYTF.

This clone showed up just once. The CDR3 DNA sequence: TGTGCCAGCAGCTTAGCGAGGCCCCTCTATGGGCTGACCCAAGAGACCCAGTACTTC. Residues: CASSLARPLYGLTQETQYF. The chain is built from TRBV7-8 and TRBJ2-5; D not resolved. Germline loops: CDR1 SGHVS, CDR2 FQNEAQ. The CDR3 loop spans 19 amino acids. With 0 bases removed from V and 1 base from J, the gap between germline ends came to 21 bases.

The chain is built from TRBV7-2 and TRBJ2-2; D possibly matches TRBD1 or TRBD2 (6 bases each). The CDR3 is 14 residues long. Germline V CDR1 and CDR2: SGHTA, FQGNSA. The V gene lost 2 bases and the J gene lost 7 bases, with 11 bases spanning the gap. The CDR3 bases are TGTGCCAGCAGCTTAAGGGGGGCCGGCGGGGAGCTGTTTTTT. Amino acids: CASSLRGAGGELFF.

This clone occurred a few times. This chain links TRBV6-1 with TRBJ2-7, with 8 bases matching TRBD1. Per the germline V gene, CDR1 is MNHNS and CDR2 is SASEGT. The CDR3 totals 16 residues. Trimming removed 3 bases from V and 3 bases from J; junction bases left unmatched: 10. CDR3 sequence (DNA): TGTGCCAGCAGTGAGGGGGTTTGGACAGGGATCTACGAGCAGTACTTC. Protein: CASSEGVWTGIYEQYF.

This clone showed up just a few times. This sequence joins TRBV7-2 and TRBJ1-1; 9 nucleotides agree with TRBD1. V shed 5 bases, J shed 4 bases, and the junction held 5 bases outside the gene matches. CDR3 size: 14 residues. Germline V gene lookup returns CDR1 SGHTA and CDR2 FQGNSA. CDR3 nucleotide sequence: TGTGCCAGCAGCCCGGTGACAGGGGGCACTGAAGCTTTCTTT. It encodes CASSPVTGGTEAFF.

The chain couples TRBV4-1 to TRBJ1-4; 9 bases agree with TRBD1. V lost 6 bases, J lost 7 bases, and 12 bases stayed unmatched. This CDR3 is 16 amino acids long. Germline-derived CDR1 and CDR2 are MGHRA and YSYEKL. CDR3 region: CASRGLTGGSGEKLFF. In DNA form, the CDR3 reads TGCGCCAGCAGAGGCCTAACAGGGGGCTCCGGTGAAAAACTGTTTTTT.